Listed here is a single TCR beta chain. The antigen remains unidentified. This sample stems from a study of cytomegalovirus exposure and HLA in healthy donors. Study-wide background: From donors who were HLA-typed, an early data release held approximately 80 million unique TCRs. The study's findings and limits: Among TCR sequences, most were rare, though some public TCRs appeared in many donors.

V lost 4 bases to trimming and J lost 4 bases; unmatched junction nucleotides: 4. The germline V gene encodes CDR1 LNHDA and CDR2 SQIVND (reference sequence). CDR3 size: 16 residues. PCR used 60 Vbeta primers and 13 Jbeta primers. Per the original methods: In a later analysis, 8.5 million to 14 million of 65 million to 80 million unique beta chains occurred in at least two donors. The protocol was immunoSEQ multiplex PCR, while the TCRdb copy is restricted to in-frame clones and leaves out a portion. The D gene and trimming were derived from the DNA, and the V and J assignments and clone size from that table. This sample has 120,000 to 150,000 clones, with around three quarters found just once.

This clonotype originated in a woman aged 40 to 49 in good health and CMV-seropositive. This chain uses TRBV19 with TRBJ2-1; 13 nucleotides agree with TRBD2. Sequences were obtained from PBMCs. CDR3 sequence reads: CASSRTSGSLYNEQFF. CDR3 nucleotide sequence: TGTGCCAGTAGTAGGACTAGCGGGAGCCTTTACAATGAGCAGTTCTTC.